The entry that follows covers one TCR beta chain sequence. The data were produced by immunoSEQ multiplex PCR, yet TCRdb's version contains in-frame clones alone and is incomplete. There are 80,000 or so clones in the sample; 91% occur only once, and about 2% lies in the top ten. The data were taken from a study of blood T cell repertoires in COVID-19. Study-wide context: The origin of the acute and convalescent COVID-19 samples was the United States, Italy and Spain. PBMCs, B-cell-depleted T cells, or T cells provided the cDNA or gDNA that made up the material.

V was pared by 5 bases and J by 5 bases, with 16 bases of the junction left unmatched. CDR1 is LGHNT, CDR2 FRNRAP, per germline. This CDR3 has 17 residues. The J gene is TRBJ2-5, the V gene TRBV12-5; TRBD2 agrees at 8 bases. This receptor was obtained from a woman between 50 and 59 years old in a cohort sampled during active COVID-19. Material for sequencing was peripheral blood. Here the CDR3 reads CASGPPTGIGLAETQYF. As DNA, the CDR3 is TGTGCTAGTGGTCCTCCGACAGGCATTGGACTAGCCGAGACCCAGTACTTC.